This T cell receptor (beta chain) is from a study of OX40 agonist ivuxolimab in advanced cancers. Study-wide context: Ivuxolimab, which targeted the costimulatory receptor OX40 (CD134), was an agonistic, fully human IgG2 monoclonal antibody. Intravenous ivuxolimab was administered to patients every 2 weeks at six dose levels: 0.01, 0.1, 0.3, 1.5, 3 and 10 mg/kg. Of the roughly 52 dose-escalation patients, hepatocellular carcinoma was present in approximately 20, melanoma in roughly 15, renal cell carcinoma in 9 and head and neck cancer in 9. The dose-escalation cohort was about 83% male with a mean age of around 64 years, ranging from roughly 20 to 80. Prior anti-PD-1, anti-PD-L1 or anti-CTLA-4 therapy was permitted, and roughly two fifths of dose-escalation patients had received checkpoint inhibitors. Partial responses occurred in three dose-escalation patients, of whom one had hepatocellular carcinoma and two had cutaneous melanoma. The point of sequencing TCRbeta in the periphery was to test whether ivuxolimab changed TCR sequence diversity and drove clonal T-cell expansion. The paper covers the monotherapy dose-escalation part of the phase I ivuxolimab trial, which included N of about 50 patients. Overall results and qualifications from the work: Low levels of normalized T-cell clonal expansion were also seen in some patients who did not respond. After ivuxolimab, more expanded clones were found on average in CD8+ T cells than in CD4+ T cells. Clonal expansion of both CD4+ and CD8+ blood T cells was observed from baseline to week 6 at doses 0.1 to 3.0 mg/kg. Antigen specificity was not determined for the clonally expanded peripheral T cells. In the 0.1-3.0 mg/kg groups, partial responders were among the patients with the lowest normalized peripheral clonal expansion, particularly in CD8+ T cells.

Genomic DNA was extracted from sorted cells for sequencing of the TCRbeta CDR3 region. The immunoSEQ Assay was used for sequencing of TCRbeta CDR3 regions. The clones in this table, taken by TCRdb from immuneACCESS, are in-frame only. Not every clone is retained; where verified, under half of the shortfall comes from an unresolved V gene, and the cause of the rest is unknown. A total of about 55,000 clones appear in this sample, approximately 83% of them only once. The ten biggest clones cover roughly 13% of the sample. This clone was counted a single time. Its antigen target is currently unknown. One base away there is no much larger clone; base qualities are not given. Patients with autoimmune disease history or receiving systemic immunosuppression were excluded from the trial. In every dose cohort, peripheral blood was drawn for TCR sequencing at baseline, cycle 4 day 1, and cycle 7 day 1. The samples were taken from a phase I, first-in-human, multicenter, open-label dose-escalation trial of ivuxolimab. The trial enrolled adults with locally advanced or metastatic head and neck squamous cell, hepatocellular, melanoma or renal cell carcinoma. CD4+ and CD8+ T cells were sorted separately from peripheral blood before TCR sequencing.

Trimming accounts for 3 bases at V and 8 bases at J, while the number of junction bases matched to no gene is 6. Measured from the cysteine to the phenylalanine, the CDR3 is 13 residues long. The only DNA kept is the CDR3, 39 bases in frame from the first base. From the germline V gene, CDR1 is SGHTS and CDR2 is YDEGEE. This material consisted of CD4+ or CD8+ T cells sorted from blood, taken in a trial of the OX40 agonist ivuxolimab. The chain links TRBV5-8 with TRBJ1-2; TRBD1 aligns with 8 central bases. This receptor was taken from an adult with an advanced solid tumor such as melanoma, head and neck, liver or kidney cancer. The nucleotides read TGTGCCAGCAGCTATGGACAGGGAGACGGCTACACCTTC. This yields the protein CASSYGQGDGYTF.